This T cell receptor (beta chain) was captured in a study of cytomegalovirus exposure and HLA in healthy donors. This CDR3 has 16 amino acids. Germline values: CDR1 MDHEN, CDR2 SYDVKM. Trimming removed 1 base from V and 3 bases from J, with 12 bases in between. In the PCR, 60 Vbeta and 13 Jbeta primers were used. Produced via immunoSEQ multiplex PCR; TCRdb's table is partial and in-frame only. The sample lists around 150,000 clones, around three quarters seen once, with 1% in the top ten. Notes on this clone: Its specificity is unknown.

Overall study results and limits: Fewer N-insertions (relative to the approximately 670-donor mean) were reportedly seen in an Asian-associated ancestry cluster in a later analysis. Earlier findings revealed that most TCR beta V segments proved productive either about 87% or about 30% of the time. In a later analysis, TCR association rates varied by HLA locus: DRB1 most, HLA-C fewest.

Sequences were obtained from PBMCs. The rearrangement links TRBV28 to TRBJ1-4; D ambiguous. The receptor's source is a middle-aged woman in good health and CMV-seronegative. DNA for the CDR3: TGTGCCAGCAGTTTATTAACCCAAGGAGCTAATGAAAAACTGTTTTTT. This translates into CASSLLTQGANEKLFF.